Below are 18 T cell receptor beta chains sequenced from a single sample in a study of blood T cell repertoires in COVID-19. TCRdb's table, derived via immunoSEQ multiplex PCR, lists solely in-frame clones and lacks some. The profile shows some 99,000 clones, 70% to 90% of them singletons. The sequencing sample was made of peripheral blood. The receptors stem from a man in his 70s with acute or convalescent COVID-19.

In its sample, this clone was seen once. The chain couples TRBV29-1 to TRBJ2-1, with 9 nucleotides matching TRBD2. Trimming removed 1 base from V and 14 bases from J; junction bases left unmatched: 12. CDR1 SQVTM and CDR2 ANQGSEA come from the germline V gene. This CDR3 contains 14 residues. DNA for the CDR3: TGCAGCGTTGAAGGGGTTAGCGGGGGACCATTGGAGTTCTTC. The encoded protein is CSVEGVSGGPLEFF.

The gene calls are TRBV5-1 and TRBJ2-2; the D gene is possibly TRBD1 (6 bases). Germline V gene lookup returns CDR1 SGHRS and CDR2 YFSETQ. This CDR3 spans 17 amino acids. The V end was cut by 0 bases, the J end by 0 bases, with 12 bases between. The CDR3 sequence: CASSLEVGTSNTGELFF. The CDR3 DNA reads TGCGCCAGCAGCTTGGAGGTCGGGACATCGAACACCGGGGAGCTGTTTTTT.

This sequence joins TRBV10-2 and TRBJ2-3; 10 bases map to TRBD2. CDR3 length: 15 residues. The germline CDR1 and CDR2 sequences are WSHSY and SAAADI. The V gene end was trimmed by 0 bases and the J gene end by 6 bases; junction bases not matched to a gene: 3. The CDR3 coding sequence is TGCGCCAGCAGTGAGTCTCTAGCGGGGGCGGATACGCAGTATTTT. This sequence encodes CASSESLAGADTQYF.

This clone showed up just once. The chain links TRBV28 to TRBJ2-7, with TRBD1 as a possible D gene (6 bases). From germline, CDR1 is MDHEN and CDR2 SYDVKM. V was clipped by 2 bases and J by 2 bases, with 16 bases between them. The CDR3 is made up of 16 amino acids. For the CDR3, the DNA is TGTGCCAGCAGTTTAATTCCGAGACAGGAGACCTACGAGCAGTACTTC. This codes for CASSLIPRQETYEQYF.

J is TRBJ2-3 and V is TRBV7-3, with 8 bases lining up with TRBD1. Per the germline V gene, CDR1 is SGHTA and CDR2 is FQGTGA. This CDR3 has 14 residues. The V gene end was trimmed by 5 bases and the J gene end by 4 bases; junction bases not matched to a gene: 5. The CDR3, as DNA: TGTGCCAGCAGCATGGGACAGGAGGCAGATACGCAGTATTTT. It encodes CASSMGQEADTQYF.

The chain carries TRBV28 and TRBJ1-2; 10 nucleotides match TRBD1. The CDR3 runs to 15 residues. Germline V CDR1 and CDR2: MDHEN, SYDVKM. V dropped 2 bases and J dropped 4; count of bases not matched to a gene: 4. The CDR3 sequence is CASSLDRGQVYGYTF. CDR3 bases: TGTGCCAGCAGTTTAGACAGGGGGCAAGTCTATGGCTACACCTTC.

The chain employs TRBV10-2 and TRBJ2-7; 12 bases align to TRBD1. CDR3 length: 16 residues. Germline-derived CDR1 and CDR2 are WSHSY and SAAADI. The junction had 7 bases not matched to a gene; V was cut back by 3 bases and J by 4 bases. DNA for the CDR3: TGCGCCAGCAGTGATTGGGGGACAGGGGGCGGGTACGAGCAGTACTTC. Amino acids: CASSDWGTGGGYEQYF.

The chain carries TRBV7-2 and TRBJ1-3; D might be TRBD1 (5 bases). CDR3 length equals 14 residues. CDR1 is SGHTA and CDR2 is FQGNSA in the germline V gene. V lost 1 base and J lost 7, with 11 bases in between. This chain's CDR3 is CASSLDQGSNTIYF. CDR3 DNA: TGTGCCAGCAGCTTAGATCAGGGTTCGAACACCATATATTTT.

This clone was counted only a few times. The gene calls are TRBV19 and TRBJ1-2, with 8 bases identical to TRBD1. CDR1 is LNHDA, CDR2 SQIVND, per germline (reference sequence). Losses at the gene ends were 6 bases for V and 4 bases for J; bases not matched to a gene: 4. CDR3 size: 13 residues. The CDR3 DNA follows: TGTGCCAGTAGAGCACAGGGGGGCTATGGCTACACCTTC. It codes for CASRAQGGYGYTF.

J is TRBJ1-3 and V is TRBV18; D gene ambiguous. The CDR3 contains 17 residues. V lost 6 bases and J lost 0, with 18 bases in between. Germline V gene lookup returns CDR1 KGHSH and CDR2 LQKENI. CDR3: CASSPGGQILSGNTIYF. The CDR3 nucleotides are TGTGCCAGCTCCCCGGGAGGGCAAATCCTCTCTGGAAACACCATATATTTT.

In this sample, this clone turned up once. V and J are TRBV28 and TRBJ1-6; D may be TRBD1 (6 bases). CDR3 length: 14 amino acids. V gave up 2 bases and J gave up 7 bases, with 9 bases separating them. Germline CDR1 reads MDHEN; CDR2 reads SYDVKM. The CDR3 region is CASSLQGPNSPLHF. CDR3 DNA: TGTGCCAGCAGTTTACAGGGGCCCAATTCACCCCTCCACTTT.

This CDR3 is CASGATSGIYNEQFF. CDR3 sequence (DNA): TGTGCCAGCGGCGCGACTAGCGGGATCTACAATGAGCAGTTCTTC. The chain carries TRBV28 and TRBJ2-1, with 11 nucleotides matching TRBD2. The CDR3 consists of 15 residues. Looked up from germline, CDR1 is MDHEN and CDR2 is SYDVKM. After removal of 8 bases from V and 3 bases from J, the junction contained 6 bases not matched to a gene.

The rearrangement joins TRBV6-5 to TRBJ2-5, with TRBD2 matching over 9 bases. CDR1 is MNHEY and CDR2 is SVGAGI in the germline V gene. This CDR3 contains 16 residues. V trimming: 3 bases; J trimming: 5 bases; junction bases outside the gene matches: 10. CDR3 sequence: CASSYLGGGARETQYF. The CDR3 DNA is TGTGCCAGCAGTTATCTTGGCGGGGGGGCCCGGGAGACCCAGTACTTC.

The gene calls are TRBV7-2 and TRBJ1-2; D is unclear. V lost 1 base and J lost 4, with 4 bases in between. Germline V CDR1 and CDR2: SGHTA, FQGNSA. The CDR3 length is 12 residues. CDR3 residues: CASSLDGYGYTF. Here the CDR3 DNA reads TGTGCCAGCAGCTTAGACGGCTATGGCTACACCTTC.

This sequence joins TRBV28 and TRBJ2-5; 11 bases are shared with TRBD2. This CDR3 spans 14 amino acids. From germline, CDR1 is MDHEN and CDR2 SYDVKM. Trimming removed 6 bases from V and 1 base from J; junction bases left unmatched: 1. CDR3 residues: CASRLAGAQETQYF. The CDR3 nucleotides read TGTGCCAGCAGACTAGCGGGGGCCCAAGAGACCCAGTACTTC.

This chain links TRBV9 with TRBJ1-3; D is unclear. Germline loops: CDR1 SGDLS, CDR2 YYNGEE. Trimming pared 0 bases from V and 0 bases from J, leaving 13 bases between. The CDR3 consists of 17 residues. The CDR3 reads CASSVAPMGSSGNTIYF. The CDR3 DNA sequence: TGTGCCAGCAGCGTAGCTCCCATGGGGAGCTCTGGAAACACCATATATTTT. Complete variable domain (other parts from reference TRBV9 and TRBJ1-3): DSGVTQTPKHLITATGQRVTLRCSPRSGDLSVYWYQQSLDQGLQFLIQYYNGEERAKGNILERFSAQQFPDLHSELNLSSLELGDSALYFCASSVAPMGSSGNTIYFGEGSWLTVV.

This clone was seen only a few times. The rearrangement links TRBV5-1 to TRBJ1-3; the D is unclear. Germline CDR1 SGHRS, CDR2 YFSETQ. V gave up 0 bases and J gave up 0 bases, with 10 bases separating them. The CDR3 has 16 amino acids. CDR3 residues: CASSLDGSRSGNTIYF. CDR3 bases: TGCGCCAGCAGCTTGGACGGTTCCCGCTCTGGAAACACCATATATTTT.

The CDR3 region is CASSLGGGLSGYTF. The DNA for the CDR3 is TGTGCCAGCAGTTTAGGGGGAGGGTTGAGTGGCTACACCTTC. The chain recombines TRBV28 with TRBJ1-2; perhaps TRBD1 as D (5 bases). V was shortened by 2 bases and J by 7 bases, with 14 bases between the two germline ends. CDR3 length: 14 residues. Germline CDR1 reads MDHEN; CDR2 reads SYDVKM.